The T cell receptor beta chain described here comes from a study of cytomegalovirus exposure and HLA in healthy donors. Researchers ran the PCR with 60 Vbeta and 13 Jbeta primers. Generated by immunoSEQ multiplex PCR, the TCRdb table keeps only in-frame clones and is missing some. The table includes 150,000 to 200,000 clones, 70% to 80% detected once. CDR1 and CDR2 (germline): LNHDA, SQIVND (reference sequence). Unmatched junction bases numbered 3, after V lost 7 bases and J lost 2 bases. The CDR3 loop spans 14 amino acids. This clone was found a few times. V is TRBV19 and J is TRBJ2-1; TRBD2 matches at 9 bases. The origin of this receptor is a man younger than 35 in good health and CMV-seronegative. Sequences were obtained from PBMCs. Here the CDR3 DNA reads TGTGCCAGTACTAGCGGGACTACCTACAATGAGCAGTTCTTC. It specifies CASTSGTTYNEQFF.